The next 9 T cell receptor beta chains were all read from a single sample in a study of PD-1 blockade in classical Hodgkin lymphoma. Sample time point: newly diagnosed, previously untreated cHL patient sample. Data came from immunoSEQ multiplex PCR; TCRdb stores just in-frame clones and leaves some out. The sample records approximately 45,000 clones, approximately 91% being singletons. The sequencing input was peripheral blood mononuclear cells (PBMCs). The receptors shown here come from a human donor with classical Hodgkin lymphoma.

The chain has TRBV28 and TRBJ2-5, with 7 bases fitting TRBD1. The CDR3 totals 15 residues. CDR1 and CDR2 from the germline V gene are MDHEN and SYDVKM. Germline trimming cut 5 bases from V and 1 base from J; bases unmatched to any gene: 7. The CDR3, as DNA: TGTGCCAGCAGTCCCTCTTGGACAGGCCAAGAGACCCAGTACTTC. It yields the protein CASSPSWTGQETQYF.

The chain uses TRBV5-6 and TRBJ2-2; the D is unclear. Trimming removed 1 base from V and 3 bases from J, with 7 bases in between. CDR1 is SGHDT, CDR2 YYEEEE, per germline. There are 14 residues in the CDR3. CDR3 amino acids: CASSLLEDTGELFF. The CDR3 coding sequence is TGTGCCAGCAGCTTGTTAGAAGACACCGGGGAGCTGTTTTTT.

The V call is TRBV11-3, the J call TRBJ1-1, with 7 bases lining up with TRBD1. This CDR3 comprises 18 residues. Per the germline V gene, CDR1 is SGHNT and CDR2 is YENEEA. Germline trimming cut 0 bases from V and 1 base from J; bases unmatched to any gene: 11. Here the CDR3 DNA reads TGTGCCAGCAGCTTAGAAAGAAATAAGGGACAGAAGAACACTGAAGCTTTCTTT. Translated: CASSLERNKGQKNTEAFF.

J is TRBJ2-1 and V is TRBV11-2; 11 nucleotides agree with TRBD2. The ends lost 9 bases at V and 9 bases at J; junction bases unmatched: 7. This CDR3 region has 13 residues. Germline CDR1 and CDR2: SGHAT and FQNNGV. The CDR3 sequence: CASLSSGRAEQFF. CDR3 coding DNA: TGTGCCAGTCTTAGTAGCGGGAGGGCTGAGCAGTTCTTC.

This chain links TRBV6-5 with TRBJ1-1, with D possibly TRBD1 on 5 matching bases. V shed 5 bases and J shed 1 base, with 14 bases lying between them. Per the germline V gene, CDR1 is MNHEY and CDR2 is SVGAGI. The CDR3 loop spans 15 amino acids. CDR3 sequence (DNA): TGTGCCAGCAGTCCTTACTTCGGGGGGAACACTGAAGCTTTCTTT. Residues: CASSPYFGGNTEAFF.

The chain uses TRBV2 and TRBJ2-7; TRBD2 might be the D (6 bases). Looked up from germline, CDR1 is SNHLY and CDR2 is FYNNEI. V was shortened by 6 bases and J by 6 bases, with 15 bases between the two germline ends. CDR3 length: 13 amino acids. CDR3 coding DNA: TGTGCCAGCAGAGACGGAGGGCCATCCGAGCAGTACTTC. Encoded protein: CASRDGGPSEQYF.

This sequence joins TRBV27 and TRBJ2-1; D is unresolved. The CDR3 covers 11 residues. Trimming cost V 5 bases and J 8 bases, with 7 bases left between them. CDR1 is MNHEY and CDR2 is SMNVEV in the germline V gene (reference sequence). The CDR3 nucleotides read TGTGCCAGCAGTGGCGATGATGAGCAGTTCTTC. It encodes CASSGDDEQFF.

V is TRBV7-9 and J is TRBJ2-1; D may be TRBD2 (5 bases). CDR1 is SEHNR and CDR2 is FQNEAQ in the germline V gene (reference sequence). V was clipped by 5 bases and J by 4 bases, with 12 bases between them. The CDR3 length is 14 residues. CDR3 in DNA: TGTGCCAGCAGCATGCGGACTCCTTACAATGAGCAGTTCTTC. It yields the protein CASSMRTPYNEQFF.

The rearrangement joins TRBV7-8 to TRBJ2-1, with TRBD1 identical over 8 bases. The CDR3 sequence is 16 residues long. The trim removed 6 bases at V and 4 bases at J, leaving 11 bases unmatched. Germline CDR1 reads SGHVS; CDR2 reads FQNEAQ. The DNA of the CDR3 is TGTGCCAGCAGGCGTACAGGGGGAAATTTATACAATGAGCAGTTCTTC. It is translated as CASRRTGGNLYNEQFF.